This record looks at one T cell receptor (beta chain) sequence and its context. Its antigen has not been determined. There are no base qualities to consult, and no much larger clone falls within one base. Different DNA sequences within this sample yield the same CDR3. A FACSAria II was used to sort memory CD4+ T cells, defined as single viable CD3+CD4+CD8-CD45RO+ cells. CMV serostatus was determined using a Roche Elecsys assay that detects serum IgG against CMV pp150, pp28, p38 and p52. Once the samples were thawed, total CD4+ T cells were enriched through positive selection using CD4 magnetic microbeads. The samples came from a different study that was designed specifically to examine the CD4+ T cell memory repertoire. Peripheral blood mononuclear cells were isolated and cryopreserved following standard operating procedures; serum was stored at -80 °C. The staining relied on CD3-PerCP (BW264/56), CD4-APC (RPA-T4), CD45RO-PE (UCHT1) and CD8-Pacific Orange (3B5) antibodies, and Sytox blue was used to exclude non-viable cells.

These data originate in a study of memory CD4+ T cells and cytomegalovirus serostatus (dated by TCRdb to 2018 to 2020). Concerning the study at large: The 33 healthy Belgian adults in the cohort included 9 who were CMV seropositive and approximately 25 who were CMV seronegative. To replicate a published TCR-based CMV serostatus classifier, the study sequenced CD4+ memory TCRbeta repertoires from a Belgian cohort whose cytomegalovirus serostatus was known.

The Quick-DNA Microprep Kit was used to extract genomic DNA from the sorted cells. Amplification of TCRbeta DNA was done with the immunoSEQ hsTCRbeta kit, following the protocol from the manufacturer. TCRbeta libraries were sequenced on an Illumina MiSeq instrument. Under the source paper's analysis protocol: Following removal of out-of-frame sequences, some 2 million distinct TCRbeta sequences were retained, with an average of roughly 70,000 per individual. Each individual was scored using the number of 160 or so previously reported CMV-associated TCRbeta sequences that the individual carried and the total number of productive distinct TCRbeta sequences. A beta-binomial model was reimplemented in Python, and scikit-learn random forests with default parameters were trained on data from the US cohort. Classifier performance on the Belgian cohort was reported as the median AUC with percentile confidence intervals calculated over 10,000 bootstrap iterations. Not all clones reach the TCRdb copy of this immuneACCESS table, which keeps in-frame sequences only. Checked studies attribute under half of the gap to unresolved V genes and leave the rest unexplained. V and J calls and clone size are given by that table; D and trimming were obtained from the DNA. The sample table contains approximately 44,000 clones; only one count was recorded for around 80% of them. The ten most abundant clones make up about 2.1% of the sample.

Looking up the germline V gene (reference sequence) yields CDR1 GTSNPN and CDR2 SVGIG. The CDR3 measures 13 amino acids from cysteine to phenylalanine. Left in the record is the CDR3 DNA by itself, 39 bases read in frame from the first base. The junction shows trimming of 0 bases on V and 7 bases on J, plus 7 bases between the germline ends. Paper-wide results and their limitations: The results were read as suggesting that the CMV-associated TCR signature is, for the most part, present in the CD4+ memory repertoire. CMV serostatus prediction reached a median bootstrapped AUC of 0.95 with the original framework and 0.9 to 0.93 with a US-trained random forest. Of around 150 previously reported CMV-associated TCRbeta sequences, some 73 appeared in the CD4+ memory repertoires, each in one to five individuals. On the Belgian cohort, the classifier based on the original framework reached a median bootstrapped AUC of 0.95, with a 95% CI of 0.76-1.00. Unlike the original study, which covered naive and memory CD4+ and CD8+ populations, the Belgian study sequenced only CD4+CD45RO+ memory cells.

The source material was memory CD4+ T cells from blood. Recombination connected TRBV30 to TRBJ1-6, with no D gene named confidently. The clonotype originates from an adult in good health and CMV-seronegative. The DNA reads TGTGCCTGGAGTGTACTAAGGAATTCACCCCTCCACTTT. This encodes CAWSVLRNSPLHF.